This is a list of T cell receptor beta chains from one sample in a study of T cell responses to AZD1222 COVID-19 vaccine. Sequencing used immunoSEQ multiplex PCR; TCRdb keeps in-frame clones, though not all of them. The sample lists about 130,000 clones; 90% were seen once. The specimen comprised peripheral blood, sampled on day 0 of AZD1222 vaccination. The origin of the receptors is an adult in good health. The CDR3 runs from the conserved cysteine through the conserved F or W. A D gene is named only where the DNA matches it firmly. Not every row has a clone size; where given, it reads once, few, many or a size class.

clone size | V gene | D gene | CDR3 protein
- | TRBV5-1 | - | CASSFSEELFF
- | TRBV19 | - | CASSTDRAFSPLHF
- | TRBV6-2/TRBV6-3 | - | CASSYVLSGNTIYF
- | TRBV28 | - | CASSLLPSPLHF
- | TRBV11-2 | - | CASSSDGYGYTF
- | TRBV27 | - | CASTQGRTMNTEAFF
few | TRBV3-1/TRBV3-2 | TRBD2 | CASSQGRGGRSYEQYF
- | TRBV10-2 | - | CASSTGVGLGTEAFF
- | TRBV10-3 | - | CAISESGRVGSPLHF
- | TRBV10-2 | - | CASRTGVNTEAFF
once | TRBV5-4 | - | CASSLDGVNEKLFF
- | TRBV29-1 | - | CSVGSTNQPQHF
- | TRBV10-3 | - | CAISESTRPNEKLFF
- | TRBV7-9 | - | CASSLGETGRSPLHF
- | TRBV19 | TRBD2 | CASSISGGSVTDTQYF
- | TRBV7-6 | - | CASSLATGISGANVLTF
- | TRBV7-3 | TRBD2 | CASSFVGLAVHEQYF
- | TRBV27 | - | CASSQGTKLRYEQYF
- | TRBV4-1 | TRBD1 | CASSQSGQGRHEQYF
- | TRBV28 | - | CASSIPGGTDTQYF
- | TRBV6-5 | - | CASSYLRETEAFF
few | TRBV6-6 | TRBD1 | CASSSRDRGPREQYF
- | TRBV19 | - | CASSIMGVTDTQYF
- | TRBV18 | TRBD2 | CASSPPGLAGGTDTQYF
once | TRBV6-5 | TRBD1 | CASRGTGAYNSPLHF
- | TRBV19 | - | CASSTQGASSYEQYF
- | TRBV28 | TRBD1 | CASSLGQGAGETQYF
- | TRBV4-3 | - | CASSQGSDRAGYGYTF
- | TRBV24-1 | - | CATSDLGPSSNTQYF
- | TRBV5-1 | - | CASSPFGQETQYF
- | TRBV2 | TRBD2 | CASSEASGGFEQYF
- | TRBV19 | - | CASDMSHSNQPQHF
once | TRBV2 | TRBD1 | CASSLGGGQPQHF
- | TRBV12-3/TRBV12-4 | - | CASSLSGLGGYTF